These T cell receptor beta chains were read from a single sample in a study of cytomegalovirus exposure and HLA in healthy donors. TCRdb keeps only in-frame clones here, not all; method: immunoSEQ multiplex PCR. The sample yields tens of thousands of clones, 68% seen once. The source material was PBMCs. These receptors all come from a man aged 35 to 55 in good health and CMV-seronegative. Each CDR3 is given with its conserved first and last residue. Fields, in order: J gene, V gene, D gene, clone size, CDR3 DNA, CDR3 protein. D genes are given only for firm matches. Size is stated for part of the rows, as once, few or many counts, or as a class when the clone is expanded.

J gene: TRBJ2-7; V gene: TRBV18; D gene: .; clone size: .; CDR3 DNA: TGTGCCAGCTCACCGGGGGGTCGCGAGCAGTACTTC; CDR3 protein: CASSPGGREQYF
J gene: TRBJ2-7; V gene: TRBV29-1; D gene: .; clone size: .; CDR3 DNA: TGCAGCGTTACCACGCAAACTTACGAGCAGTACTTC; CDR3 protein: CSVTTQTYEQYF
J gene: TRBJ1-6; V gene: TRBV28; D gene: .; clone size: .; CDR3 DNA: TGTGCCAGCACCCCGACCGGGGGGGCTGATAATTCACCCCTCCACTTT; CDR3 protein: CASTPTGGADNSPLHF
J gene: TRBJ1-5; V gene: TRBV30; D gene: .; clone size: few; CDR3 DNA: TGTGCCTGGAGTGTTTCAAGCAATCAGCCCCAGCATTTT; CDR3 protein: CAWSVSSNQPQHF
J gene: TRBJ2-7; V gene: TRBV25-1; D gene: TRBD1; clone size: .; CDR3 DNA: TGTGCCAGCAGTGAATACCCGGGACAGGGATTCGAGCAGTACTTC; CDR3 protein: CASSEYPGQGFEQYF
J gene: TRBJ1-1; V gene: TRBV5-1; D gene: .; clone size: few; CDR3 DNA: TGCGCCAGCAGCTTCGAGGCTCGGGCTGAAGCTTTCTTT; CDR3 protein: CASSFEARAEAFF
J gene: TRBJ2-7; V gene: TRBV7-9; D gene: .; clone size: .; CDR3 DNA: TGTGCCAGCAGCCAAGGGGGAAGGGGACAAGGGGCATACGAGCAGTACTTC; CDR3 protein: CASSQGGRGQGAYEQYF
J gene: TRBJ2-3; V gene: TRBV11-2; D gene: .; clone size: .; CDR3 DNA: TGTGCCAGCAGCTCCGGCGGTACGCAGTATTTT; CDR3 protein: CASSSGGTQYF
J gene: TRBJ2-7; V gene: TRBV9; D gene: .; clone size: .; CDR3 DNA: TGTGCCAGCAGCGTAAACGACTGGGGGGGGGCCGAGCAGTACTTC; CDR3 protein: CASSVNDWGGAEQYF
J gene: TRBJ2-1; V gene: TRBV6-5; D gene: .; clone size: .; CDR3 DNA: TGTGCCAGCAGCACCGGGACTTCCTACAATGAGCAGTTCTTC; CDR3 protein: CASSTGTSYNEQFF
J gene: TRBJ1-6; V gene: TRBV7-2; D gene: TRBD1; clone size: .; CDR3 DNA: TGTGCCAGCAGCACAGGGACAGGAAGAAGCTCCTATAATTCACCCCTCCACTTT; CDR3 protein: CASSTGTGRSSYNSPLHF
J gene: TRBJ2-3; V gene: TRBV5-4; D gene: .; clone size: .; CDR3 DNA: TGTGCCAGCAGCTTGGATGGGACTCACACAGATACGCAGTATTTT; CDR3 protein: CASSLDGTHTDTQYF
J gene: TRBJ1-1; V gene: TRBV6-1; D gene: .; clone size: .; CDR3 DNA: TGTGCCAGCAGTGAAGGCAGAGTCACACGGGGAACTGAAGCTTTCTTT; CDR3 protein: CASSEGRVTRGTEAFF
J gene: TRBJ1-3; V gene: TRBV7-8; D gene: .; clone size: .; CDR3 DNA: TGTGCCAGCAGCTTAGGTTTAGGGGCGGGGAGCGCCATATATTTT; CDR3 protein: CASSLGLGAGSAIYF
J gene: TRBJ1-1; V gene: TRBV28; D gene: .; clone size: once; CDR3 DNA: TGTGCCAGCAGGCTCCCCGGGGGGATCACTGAAGCTTTCTTT; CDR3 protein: CASRLPGGITEAFF
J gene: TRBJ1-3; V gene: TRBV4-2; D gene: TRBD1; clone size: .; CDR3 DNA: TGTGCCAGCAGCCCTTTCTCGGCCAGGGGGCCTGGAAACACCATATATTTT; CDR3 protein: CASSPFSARGPGNTIYF
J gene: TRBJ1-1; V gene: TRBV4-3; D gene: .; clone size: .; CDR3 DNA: TGCGCCAGCAGCCAAGATAGGGCAGGGTGGCCTGAAGCTTTCTTT; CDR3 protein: CASSQDRAGWPEAFF
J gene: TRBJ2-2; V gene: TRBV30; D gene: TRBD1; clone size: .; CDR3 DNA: TGTGCCTGGAGTGTTCTGACAGGGTACACCGGGGAGCTGTTTTTT; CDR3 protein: CAWSVLTGYTGELFF
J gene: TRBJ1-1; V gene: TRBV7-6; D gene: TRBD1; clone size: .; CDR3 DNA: TGTGCCAGCAGCTCATCCGACAGGGGCCCTGAAGCTTTCTTT; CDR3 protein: CASSSSDRGPEAFF
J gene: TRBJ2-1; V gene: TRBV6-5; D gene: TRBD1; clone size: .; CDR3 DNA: TGTGCCAGCAACCCGACAGGGGCATGGAATGAGCAGTTCTTC; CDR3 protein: CASNPTGAWNEQFF
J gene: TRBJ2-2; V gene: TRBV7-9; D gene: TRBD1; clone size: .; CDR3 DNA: TGTACCGCGAAGGGGACAGGGGTCCAGGCCACCGGGGAGCTGTTTTTT; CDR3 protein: CTAKGTGVQATGELFF
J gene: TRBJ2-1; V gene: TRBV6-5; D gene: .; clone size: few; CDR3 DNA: TGTGCCAGCAGTTACGGGCTTTACAATGAGCAGTTCTTC; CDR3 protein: CASSYGLYNEQFF